The entry below gives a single T cell receptor beta chain sequence along with its context. The antigen it binds to is not known. One base away there is no much larger clone; base qualities are not given. This record belongs to a study of OX40 agonist ivuxolimab in advanced cancers. For the wider study: Ivuxolimab, which targeted the costimulatory receptor OX40 (CD134), was an agonistic, fully human IgG2 monoclonal antibody. Of the approximately 50 patients in dose escalation, 19 had hepatocellular carcinoma, some 15 had melanoma, 9 had renal cell carcinoma and 9 had head and neck cancer. Intravenous ivuxolimab was administered to patients every 2 weeks at six dose levels: 0.01, 0.1, 0.3, 1.5, 3 and 10 mg/kg. Peripheral TCRbeta sequencing was intended to test whether TCR sequence diversity was altered and clonal T-cell expansion was caused by ivuxolimab. Partial responses were achieved by three dose-escalation patients, of whom one had hepatocellular carcinoma and two had cutaneous melanoma. Patients were allowed to have had prior anti-PD-1, anti-PD-L1 or anti-CTLA-4 therapy, and 40% to 45% of the dose-escalation patients had been treated with checkpoint inhibitors. A male proportion of around 80% and a mean age of 60 years, ranging from roughly 23 to 80, were recorded for the dose-escalation cohort. The monotherapy dose-escalation portion (N ≈ 52 patients) of the phase I ivuxolimab trial is reported in the paper.

Genomic DNA was isolated from the sorted cells so that the TCRbeta CDR3 region could be sequenced. The immunoSEQ Assay was used to sequence the TCRbeta CDR3 regions. TCRdb retrieved this table from immuneACCESS and kept in-frame rearrangements only. Not all clones are present; in checked studies, unresolved V genes account for under half, and no reason is known for the remainder. The sample profile shows more than 25,000 clones; 60% to 75% of them were found once. The ten largest clones take up 9.5% to 15% of the sample. The CDR3 numbers 11 residues from cysteine through phenylalanine. This entry keeps only the CDR3 DNA: 33 bases, framed from base 1. The junction shows trimming of 5 bases on V and 4 bases on J, plus 6 bases between the germline ends. For CDR1 and CDR2, the germline V gene lists SGHAT and FQNNGV. Patients with a history of autoimmune disease or receiving systemic immunosuppression were excluded from the trial. Peripheral blood for TCR sequencing was collected from all dose cohorts at baseline, on cycle 4 day 1, and on cycle 7 day 1. Samples came from an open-label, multicenter, first-in-human phase I dose-escalation trial of ivuxolimab. The trial enrolled adults with locally advanced or metastatic head and neck squamous cell, hepatocellular, melanoma or renal cell carcinoma. Before TCR sequencing, CD4+ T cells and CD8+ T cells from peripheral blood were sorted into separate populations.

Study-wide findings and limitations: Low levels of normalized T-cell clonal expansion were also seen in some patients who did not respond. Which antigens the clonally expanded peripheral T cells were specific for was not determined. In the 0.1-3.0 mg/kg groups, partial responders had among the lowest normalized peripheral clonal expansion, particularly in CD8+ T cells. After ivuxolimab, more expanded clones were found on average in CD8+ T cells than in CD4+ T cells. At doses of 0.1 to 3.0 mg/kg, clonal expansion of both CD4+ and CD8+ blood T cells was observed from baseline to week 6.

The sequence links TRBV11-2 to TRBJ2-7, with the D gene uncertain. Sequencing was performed on CD4+ or CD8+ T cells sorted from blood, taken in a trial of the OX40 agonist ivuxolimab. This clonotype was obtained from an adult with an advanced solid tumor such as melanoma, head and neck, liver or kidney cancer. CDR3 region: CASSRVYEQYF. The sequence in DNA is TGTGCCAGCAGCAGGGTGTACGAGCAGTACTTC.